The present T cell receptor (beta chain) was sequenced within a study of blood T cells in healthy people across ages. Together with a sample-barcoded 5' primer, a J-beta primer mix was included in a second PCR lasting 7 to 11 cycles. Every cDNA molecule carried a tag from a template-switch adaptor bearing 12 random nucleotides. MiXCR was run by TCRdb on the 5' RACE reads, yielding one entry per CDR3 protein. The sample carries 600,000 or so distinct CDR3 sequences, around half recorded once. The CDR3 loop spans 17 amino acids. Germline-derived CDR1 and CDR2 are MGHRA and YSYEKL. V was trimmed by 1 base and J by 3 bases, leaving 16 bases between them. This clonotype was seen just once. Its target is unknown. Overall study findings and caveats: PBMCs that were unsorted prevented a conclusive naive versus antigen-experienced comparison. Age showed a roughly linear inverse relationship with TCR beta diversity per million T cells. Naive T cell percentage strongly correlated with TCR beta diversity.

The sequencing input was blood. The chain joins TRBV4-1 to TRBJ1-5; D is perhaps TRBD1 (5 bases). This receptor was obtained from an elderly man in good health. CDR3 region: CASSQVGKGPTNQPQHF. The CDR3 region has the DNA TGCGCCAGCAGCCAAGTGGGAAAGGGGCCGACCAATCAGCCCCAGCATTTT.